The following is a T cell receptor beta chain sequence with its context. What antigen it recognizes has not been identified. It has no much larger one-base neighbor in the sample; base qualities were not kept. The sample's time point label, in plain terms: approximately eleven months on ibrutinib. For TCR beta library preparation, about 2.2 micrograms of genomic DNA was extracted from cryopreserved PBMCs. High-throughput TCR beta sequencing was performed on longitudinal blood samples from CLL patients receiving ibrutinib monotherapy. Patients were enrolled in a phase 2 open-label single-center ibrutinib monotherapy trial. On a MiSeq, deep resolution sequencing aimed for a depth between 1 in 1 million and 1 in 200,000 T cells, with each clonotype covered 10x on average. The immunoSEQ hsTCRB Kit was used to generate the TCR beta libraries. As for the original processing: ImmunoSEQ Data Assistant and ImmunoSEQ Analyzer were used for data analysis, and V, D and J genes were assigned according to IMGT definitions. Clonality was computed as one minus normalized Shannon entropy of productive rearrangement frequencies, ranging from 0 to 1. Only overrepresented clonotypes making up at least 0.05% of each patient's repertoire were included in the public clonotype analysis. Some 13 age-matched healthy donor repertoires from immuneACCESS served as clonality controls. Not all clones reach the TCRdb copy of this immuneACCESS table, which keeps in-frame sequences only. Checked studies attribute under half of the gap to unresolved V genes and leave the rest unexplained. Clonal size and the V and J genes are those of that table, whereas D and trimming came from the DNA. The sample includes just over 200,000 clones, with 79% observed a single time. The ten largest make up 11% of the sample.

The data are from a study of cytotoxic CD8 clonotypes in ibrutinib-treated CLL (dated by TCRdb to the early 2020s). Turning to the overall study: The cohort included around 15 treatment-naive and 11 relapsed/refractory patients; around 17 were IGHV unmutated. Partial responses were observed in some 24 patients and complete responses in 2; after a median follow-up of roughly 62 months, remission was maintained in around 14 patients and progression was observed in approximately twelve. Response samples were obtained after a median of around 11 months of treatment, with a range of about 6 to 40 months. On average, each sample had roughly 230,000 productive templates and more than 85,000 productive rearrangements. Longitudinal samples were obtainable from about 30% of the roughly 90 participants in the trial. Cryopreserved peripheral blood mononuclear cells were collected before treatment, at response, and at either disease progression or sustained remission. All remission and progressive disease samples were collected while patients were still receiving ibrutinib.

The CDR3 sequence holds 15 residues, the cysteine and phenylalanine included. Kept here is only the CDR3 DNA, which spans 45 bases and is read in frame from base 1. CDR1 and CDR2 are drawn from the germline V gene (reference sequence): WNHNN, SYGVQD. V ends up 5 bases short and J 3 bases short, with an unmatched junction base count of 6. Results and caveats for the whole study, not just this receptor: Sustained-remission and progressing patients did not have matched sampling times, and lymph node repertoires were not examined. Public clonotypes were rare and either shrank or stayed stable during treatment, and the rise in clonality at ibrutinib response reflected expansion of private clonotypes. An increase in clonality was observed at ibrutinib response, with clonality remaining stable during sustained remission and falling back toward baseline at progression. Baseline clonality exceeded that of age-matched healthy donors and correlated strongly with circulating CD8+ T-cell counts.

Recombination linked TRBV10-1 to TRBJ2-3, with 9 bases in between that match TRBD2. Sequencing was performed on PBMCs, taken after 12 months of ibrutinib treatment. This TCR derives from a human donor with chronic lymphocytic leukemia. The CDR3 here reads CASSRSGGATDTQYF. The nucleotide sequence reads as follows: TGCGCCAGCAGTCGTAGCGGGGGAGCAACAGATACGCAGTATTTT.